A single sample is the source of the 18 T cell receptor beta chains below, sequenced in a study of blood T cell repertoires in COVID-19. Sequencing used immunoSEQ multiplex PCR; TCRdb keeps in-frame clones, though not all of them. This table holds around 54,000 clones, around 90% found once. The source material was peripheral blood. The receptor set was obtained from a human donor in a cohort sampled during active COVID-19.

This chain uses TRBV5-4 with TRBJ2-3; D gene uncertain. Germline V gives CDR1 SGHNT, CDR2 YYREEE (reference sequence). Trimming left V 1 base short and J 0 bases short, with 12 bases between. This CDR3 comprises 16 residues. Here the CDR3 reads CASSLRIATSTDTQYF. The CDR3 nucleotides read TGTGCCAGCAGCTTGCGGATAGCAACTAGCACAGATACGCAGTATTTT.

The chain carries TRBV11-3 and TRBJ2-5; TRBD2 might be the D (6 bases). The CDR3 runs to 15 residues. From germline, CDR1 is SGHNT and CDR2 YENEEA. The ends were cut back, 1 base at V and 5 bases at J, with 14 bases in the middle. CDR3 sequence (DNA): TGTGCCAGCAGCTTAGGTGGGGGAGGCCAGGAGACCCAGTACTTC. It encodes CASSLGGGGQETQYF.

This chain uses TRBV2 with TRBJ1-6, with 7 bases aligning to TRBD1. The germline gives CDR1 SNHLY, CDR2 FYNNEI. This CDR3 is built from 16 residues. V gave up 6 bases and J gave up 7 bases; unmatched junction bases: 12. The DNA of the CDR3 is TGTGCCAGCAGCCCTGAGGGGGCAGGGTGGAATTCACCCCTCCACTTT. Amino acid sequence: CASSPEGAGWNSPLHF.

The CDR3 region is CAWTLSSGNTIYF. The DNA of the CDR3 is TGTGCCTGGACCCTGAGCTCTGGAAACACCATATATTTT. The V gene is TRBV30, the J gene TRBJ1-3; D gene uncertain. Germline lookup yields CDR1 GTSNPN and CDR2 SVGIG (reference sequence). The V end was cut by 4 bases, the J end by 0 bases, with 7 bases between. This CDR3 contains 13 residues. The entire variable domain, with the rest obtained from reference TRBV30 and TRBJ1-3, is as follows: SQTIHQWPATLVQPVGSPLSLECTVEGTSNPNLYWYRQAAGRGLQLLFYSVGIGQISSEVPQNLSASRPQDRQFILSSKKLLLSDSGFYLCAWTLSSGNTIYFGEGSWLTVV.

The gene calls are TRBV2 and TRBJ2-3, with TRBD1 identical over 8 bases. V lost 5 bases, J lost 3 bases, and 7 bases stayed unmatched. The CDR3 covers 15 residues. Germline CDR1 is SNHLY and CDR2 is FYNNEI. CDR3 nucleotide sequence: TGTGCCAGCAGTAGGGAACAGGGGGTGACAGATACGCAGTATTTT. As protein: CASSREQGVTDTQYF.

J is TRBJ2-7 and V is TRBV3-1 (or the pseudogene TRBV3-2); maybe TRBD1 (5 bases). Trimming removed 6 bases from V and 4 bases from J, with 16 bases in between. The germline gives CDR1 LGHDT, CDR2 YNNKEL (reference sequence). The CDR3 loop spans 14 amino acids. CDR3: CASRFGQGSYEQYF. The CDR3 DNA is TGTGCCAGCAGGTTCGGGCAGGGTTCTTACGAGCAGTACTTC.

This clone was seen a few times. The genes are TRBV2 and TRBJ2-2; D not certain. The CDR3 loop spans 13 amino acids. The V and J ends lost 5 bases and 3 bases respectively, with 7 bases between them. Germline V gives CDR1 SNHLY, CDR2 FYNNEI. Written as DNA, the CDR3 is TGTGCCAGCAGTCTAACGTACACCGGGGAGCTGTTTTTT. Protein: CASSLTYTGELFF.

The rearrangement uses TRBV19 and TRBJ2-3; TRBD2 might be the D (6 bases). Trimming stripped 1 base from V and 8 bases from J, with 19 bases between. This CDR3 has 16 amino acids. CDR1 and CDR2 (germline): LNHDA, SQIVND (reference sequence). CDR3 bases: TGTGCCAGTAGTATAGCAAGCGGCCTCACCGGGGGTACGCAGTATTTT. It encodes CASSIASGLTGGTQYF.

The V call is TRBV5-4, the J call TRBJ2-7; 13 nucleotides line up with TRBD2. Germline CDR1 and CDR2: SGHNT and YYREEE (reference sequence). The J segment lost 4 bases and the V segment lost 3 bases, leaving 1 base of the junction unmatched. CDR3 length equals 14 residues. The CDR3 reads CASSSTSGRYEQYF. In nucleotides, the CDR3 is TGTGCCAGCAGCTCGACTAGCGGGAGGTACGAGCAGTACTTC. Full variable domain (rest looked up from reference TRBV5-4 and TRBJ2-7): ETGVTQSPTHLIKTRGQQVTLRCSSQSGHNTVSWYQQALGQGPQFIFQYYREEENGRGNFPPRFSGLQFPNYSSELNVNALELDDSALYLCASSSTSGRYEQYFGPGTRLTVT.

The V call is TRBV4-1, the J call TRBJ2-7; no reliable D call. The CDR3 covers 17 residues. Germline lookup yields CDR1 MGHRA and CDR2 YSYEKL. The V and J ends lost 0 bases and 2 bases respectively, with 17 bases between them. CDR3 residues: CASSQDLLIGAPYEQYF. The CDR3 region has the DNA TGCGCCAGCAGCCAAGACCTACTGATCGGTGCCCCCTACGAGCAGTACTTC.

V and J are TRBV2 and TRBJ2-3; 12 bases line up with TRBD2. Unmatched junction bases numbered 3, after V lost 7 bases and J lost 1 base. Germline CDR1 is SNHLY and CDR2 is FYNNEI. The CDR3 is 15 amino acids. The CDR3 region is CASIWTSGGTDTQYF. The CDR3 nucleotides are TGTGCCAGCATTTGGACTAGCGGGGGCACAGATACGCAGTATTTT.

The CDR3 DNA is TGTGCCACCCGTGGACTAGCGGGTTTCACCGGGGAGCTGTTTTTT. Translation: CATRGLAGFTGELFF. The chain recombines TRBV27 with TRBJ2-2; 11 bases agree with TRBD2. Germline trimming cut 10 bases from V and 4 bases from J; bases unmatched to any gene: 8. This CDR3 is built from 15 residues. Germline V gene sequence: CDR1 MNHEY, CDR2 SMNVEV (reference sequence).

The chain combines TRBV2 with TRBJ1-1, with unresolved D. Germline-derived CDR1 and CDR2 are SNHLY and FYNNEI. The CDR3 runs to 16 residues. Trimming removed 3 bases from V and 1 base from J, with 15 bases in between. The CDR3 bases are TGTGCCAGCAGTGAGAATGACGGAGGGAAGAACACTGAAGCTTTCTTT. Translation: CASSENDGGKNTEAFF.

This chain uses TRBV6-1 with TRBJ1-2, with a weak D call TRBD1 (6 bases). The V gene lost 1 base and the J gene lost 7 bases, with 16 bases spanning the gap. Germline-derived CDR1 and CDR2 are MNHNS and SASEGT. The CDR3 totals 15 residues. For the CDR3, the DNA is TGTGCCAGCAGTGAAGTTCGGGGGGCCTCCTCTGGCTACACCTTC. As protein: CASSEVRGASSGYTF.

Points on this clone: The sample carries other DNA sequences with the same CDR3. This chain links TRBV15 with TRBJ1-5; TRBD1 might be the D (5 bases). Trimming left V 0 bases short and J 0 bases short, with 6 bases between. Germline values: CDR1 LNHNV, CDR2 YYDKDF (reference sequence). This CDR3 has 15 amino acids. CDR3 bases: TGTGCCACCAGCAGAGATCAGGGTAGCAATCAGCCCCAGCATTTT. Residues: CATSRDQGSNQPQHF.

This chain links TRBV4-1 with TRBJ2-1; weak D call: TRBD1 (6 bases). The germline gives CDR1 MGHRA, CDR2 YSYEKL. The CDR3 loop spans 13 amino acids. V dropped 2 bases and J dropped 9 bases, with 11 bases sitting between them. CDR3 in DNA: TGCGCCAGCAGCCAATATATAGGGGGTGAGCAGTTCTTC. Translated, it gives CASSQYIGGEQFF.

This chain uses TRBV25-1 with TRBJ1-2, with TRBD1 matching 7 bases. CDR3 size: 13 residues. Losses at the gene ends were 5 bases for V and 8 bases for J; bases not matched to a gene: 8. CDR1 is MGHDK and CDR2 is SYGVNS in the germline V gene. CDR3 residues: CASSFTGVEGYTF. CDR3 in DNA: TGTGCCAGCAGTTTTACAGGGGTCGAAGGCTACACCTTC.

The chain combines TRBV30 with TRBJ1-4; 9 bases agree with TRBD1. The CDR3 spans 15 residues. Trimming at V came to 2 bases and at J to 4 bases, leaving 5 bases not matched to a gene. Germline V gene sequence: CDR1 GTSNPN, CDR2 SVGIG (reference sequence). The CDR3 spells CAWSSGQGNNEKLFF. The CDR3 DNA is TGTGCCTGGAGTTCCGGACAGGGGAATAATGAAAAACTGTTTTTT.